This T cell receptor (beta chain) was documented in a study of blood T cell repertoires in COVID-19. This CDR3 region has 13 residues. Per the germline V gene, CDR1 is MNHEY and CDR2 is SVGAGI. Trimming stripped 6 bases from V and 4 bases from J, with 12 bases between. Sequencing was performed with immunoSEQ multiplex PCR; in TCRdb, only in-frame clones are kept and a portion is missing. The table records approximately 220,000 clones, about 80% of them present only once. This chain joins TRBV6-5 and TRBJ1-1; D ambiguous. The TCR was taken from an older woman with acute or convalescent COVID-19. Sequencing input: peripheral blood. The CDR3 sequence: CASRPLGITEAFF. The CDR3 DNA reads as TGTGCCAGCAGGCCCCTCGGGATCACTGAAGCTTTCTTT.